Sequencing of this T cell receptor (beta chain) was carried out in a study of shared clonotypes between healthy human individuals. At the level of the study: The study drew on two women and a few men aged 18 to 49 as donors.

Study-level findings and limits: Sequencing depth was expected to affect clonotype sharing among donors.

Sequencing used immunoSEQ multiplex PCR; TCRdb keeps in-frame clones, though not all of them. Found here are about 470,000 clones, roughly 77% of them singletons; the top ten hold around 14%. Turning to this clone: The antigen remains undetermined.

This TCR derives from a woman between 40 and 50 years old in good health. Some clones in this sample may be carry-over from other donors' samples. Input material: PBMCs.

DNA of the CDR3: TGTGCCAGCAGCACTGATAGATACGAGCAGTACTTC. Translation gives CASSTDRYEQYF. This rearrangement joins TRBV7-2 to TRBJ2-7; D remains ambiguous. Germline V lookup: CDR1 SGHTA, CDR2 FQGNSA. Trimming shortened V by 5 bases and J by 4 bases, and 9 bases separated the two germline ends. The CDR3 is 12 residues long.